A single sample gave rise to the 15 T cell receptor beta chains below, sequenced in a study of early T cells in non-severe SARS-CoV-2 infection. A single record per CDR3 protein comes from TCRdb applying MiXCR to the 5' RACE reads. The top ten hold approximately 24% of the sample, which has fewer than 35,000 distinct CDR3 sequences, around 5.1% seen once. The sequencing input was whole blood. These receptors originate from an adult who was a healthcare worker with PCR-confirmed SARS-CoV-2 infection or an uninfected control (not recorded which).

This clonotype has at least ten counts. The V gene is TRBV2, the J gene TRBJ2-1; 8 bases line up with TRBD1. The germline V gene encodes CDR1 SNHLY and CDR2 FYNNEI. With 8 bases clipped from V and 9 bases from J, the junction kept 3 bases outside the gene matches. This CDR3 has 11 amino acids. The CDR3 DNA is TGTGCCAGCGGAACAGGGGGTGAGCAGTTCTTC. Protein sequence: CASGTGGEQFF.

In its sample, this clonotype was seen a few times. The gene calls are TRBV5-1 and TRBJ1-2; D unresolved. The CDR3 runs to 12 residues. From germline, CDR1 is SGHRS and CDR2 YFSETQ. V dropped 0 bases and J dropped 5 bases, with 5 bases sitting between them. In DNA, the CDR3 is TGCGCCAGCAGCTTGGCCGGGTATGGCTACACCTTC. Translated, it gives CASSLAGYGYTF.

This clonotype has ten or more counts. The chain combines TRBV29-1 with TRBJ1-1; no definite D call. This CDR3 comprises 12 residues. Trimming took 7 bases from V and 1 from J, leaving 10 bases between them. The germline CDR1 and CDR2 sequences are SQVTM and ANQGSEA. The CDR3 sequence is CSALRENTEAFF. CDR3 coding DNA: TGCAGCGCCCTCAGAGAGAACACTGAAGCTTTCTTT. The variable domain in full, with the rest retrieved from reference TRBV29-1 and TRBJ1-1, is SAVISQKPSRDICQRGTSLTIQCQVDSQVTMMFWYRQQPGQSLTLIATANQGSEATYESGFVIDKFPISRPNLTFSTLTVSNMSPEDSSIYLCSALRENTEAFFGQGTRLTVV.

The CDR3: CSARTVNTEAFF. The CDR3 nucleotides read TGCAGTGCGAGAACAGTGAACACTGAAGCTTTCTTT. The chain employs TRBV20-1 and TRBJ1-1, with no clear D. V was pared by 6 bases and J by 0 bases, with 8 bases between. The CDR3 loop spans 12 amino acids. From germline, CDR1 is DFQATT and CDR2 SNEGSKA (reference sequence).

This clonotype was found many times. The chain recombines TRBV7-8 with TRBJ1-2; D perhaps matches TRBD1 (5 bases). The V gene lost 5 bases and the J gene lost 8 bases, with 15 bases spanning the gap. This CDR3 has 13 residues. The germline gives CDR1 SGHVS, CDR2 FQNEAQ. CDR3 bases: TGTGCCAGCAGCCGCTATTTTAAGGGGGGCTACACCTTC. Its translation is CASSRYFKGGYTF.

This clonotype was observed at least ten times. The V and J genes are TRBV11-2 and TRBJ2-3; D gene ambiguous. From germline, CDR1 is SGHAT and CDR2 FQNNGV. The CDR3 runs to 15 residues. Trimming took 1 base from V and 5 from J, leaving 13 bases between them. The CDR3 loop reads CASSLAGRVVDTQYF. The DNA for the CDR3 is TGTGCCAGCAGCTTAGCTGGTCGGGTCGTAGATACGCAGTATTTT.

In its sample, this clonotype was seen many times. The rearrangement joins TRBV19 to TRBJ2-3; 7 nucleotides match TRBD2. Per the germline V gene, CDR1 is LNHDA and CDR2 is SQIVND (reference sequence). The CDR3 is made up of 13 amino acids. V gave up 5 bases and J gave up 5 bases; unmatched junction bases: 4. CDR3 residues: CASSDSGGDTQYF. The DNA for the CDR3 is TGTGCCAGTAGTGATTCGGGGGGAGATACGCAGTATTTT.

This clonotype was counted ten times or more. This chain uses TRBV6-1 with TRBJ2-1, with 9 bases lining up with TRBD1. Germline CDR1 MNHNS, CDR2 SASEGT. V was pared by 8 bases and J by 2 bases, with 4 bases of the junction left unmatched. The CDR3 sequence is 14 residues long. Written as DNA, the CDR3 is TGTGCCAGCGCGGGGACAGGGACCTACAATGAGCAGTTCTTC. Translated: CASAGTGTYNEQFF.

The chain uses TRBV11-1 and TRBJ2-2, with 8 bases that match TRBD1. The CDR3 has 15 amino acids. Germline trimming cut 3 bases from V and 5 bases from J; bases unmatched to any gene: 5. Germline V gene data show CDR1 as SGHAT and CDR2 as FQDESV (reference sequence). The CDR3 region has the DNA TGTGCCAGCAGCTTGCAGGGGGCGCTAACCGGGGAGCTGTTTTTT. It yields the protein CASSLQGALTGELFF. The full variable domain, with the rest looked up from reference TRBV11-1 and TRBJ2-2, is EAEVAQSPRYKITEKSQAVAFWCDPISGHATLYWYRQILGQGPELLVQFQDESVVDDSQLPKDRFSAERLKGVDSTLKIQPAELGDSAMYLCASSLQGALTGELFFGEGSRLTVL.

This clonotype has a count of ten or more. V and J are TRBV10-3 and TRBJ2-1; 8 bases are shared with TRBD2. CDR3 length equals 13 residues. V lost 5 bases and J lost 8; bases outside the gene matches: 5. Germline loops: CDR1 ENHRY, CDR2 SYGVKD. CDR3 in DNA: TGTGCCATCAGTTACAGCGGGAGCGATGAGCAGTTCTTC. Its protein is CAISYSGSDEQFF.

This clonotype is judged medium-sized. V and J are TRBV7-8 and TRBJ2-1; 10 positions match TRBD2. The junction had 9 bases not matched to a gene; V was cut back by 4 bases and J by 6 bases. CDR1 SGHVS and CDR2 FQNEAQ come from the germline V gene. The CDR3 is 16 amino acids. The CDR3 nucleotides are TGTGCCAGCAGCTCCCCAGCGGGAGGGTATGCCAATGAGCAGTTCTTC. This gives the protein CASSSPAGGYANEQFF. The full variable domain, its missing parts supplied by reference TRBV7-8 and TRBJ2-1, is GAGVSQSPRYKVAKRGQDVALRCDPISGHVSLFWYQQALGQGPEFLTYFQNEAQLDKSGLPSDRFFAERPEGSVSTLKIQRTQQEDSAVYLCASSSPAGGYANEQFFGPGTRLTVL.

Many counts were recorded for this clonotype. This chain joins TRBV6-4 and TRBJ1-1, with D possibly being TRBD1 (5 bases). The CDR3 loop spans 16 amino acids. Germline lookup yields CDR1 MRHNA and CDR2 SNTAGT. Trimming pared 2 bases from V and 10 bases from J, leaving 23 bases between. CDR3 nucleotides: TGTGCCAGCAGTGACCCGCTCCCGGCCAGGGTGTGTAGAGCTTTCTTT. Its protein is CASSDPLPARVCRAFF.

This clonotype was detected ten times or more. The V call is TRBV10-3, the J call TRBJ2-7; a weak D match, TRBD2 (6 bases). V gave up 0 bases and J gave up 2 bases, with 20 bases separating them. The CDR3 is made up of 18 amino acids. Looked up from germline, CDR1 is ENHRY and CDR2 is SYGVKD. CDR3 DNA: TGTGCCATCAGTGAGTCCTTCCTGCTCCATGGAGGGACCTACGAGCAGTACTTC. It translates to CAISESFLLHGGTYEQYF.

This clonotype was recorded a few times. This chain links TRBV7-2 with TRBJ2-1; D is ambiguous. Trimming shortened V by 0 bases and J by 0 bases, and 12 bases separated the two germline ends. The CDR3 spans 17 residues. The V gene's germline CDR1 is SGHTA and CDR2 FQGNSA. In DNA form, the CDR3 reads TGTGCCAGCAGCTTAGCGCCCAGCGCGAGCTCCTACAATGAGCAGTTCTTC. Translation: CASSLAPSASSYNEQFF.

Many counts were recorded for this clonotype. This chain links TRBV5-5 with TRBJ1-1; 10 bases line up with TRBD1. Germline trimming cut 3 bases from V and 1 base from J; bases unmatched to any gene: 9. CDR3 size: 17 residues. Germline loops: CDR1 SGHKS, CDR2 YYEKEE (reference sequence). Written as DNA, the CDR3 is TGTGCCAGCAGCTCACGGACAGGGGGAGGGAGGAACACTGAAGCTTTCTTT. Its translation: CASSSRTGGGRNTEAFF. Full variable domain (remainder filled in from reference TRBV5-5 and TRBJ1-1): DAGVTQSPTHLIKTRGQQVTLRCSPISGHKSVSWYQQVLGQGPQFIFQYYEKEERGRGNFPDRFSARQFPNYSSELNVNALLLGDSALYLCASSSRTGGGRNTEAFFGQGTRLTVV.